This T cell receptor beta chain was captured by sequencing in a study of Graves' ophthalmopathy and Graves' hyperthyroidism. General study results and limits: Blood contained most expanded thyroid clonotypes exceeding 0.001 frequency. A model built from 13 signatures distinguished ophthalmopathy from stable hyperthyroidism with about 86% sensitivity and approximately 82% specificity. Prediction of ophthalmopathy progression reached less than 71% sensitivity and about 72% specificity.

Orbital computed tomography, together with clinical symptoms, serum thyroxine, TRAb and thyroid ultrasound, was used for diagnosis. A remark on this clonotype: Its antigen is undetermined. A single base separates this from a much larger clone, so it may be a read error.

Beta-chain TCR CDR3 regions were amplified from RNA transcripts. A first-round RT-PCR used HTBI primers, followed by a second-round multiplex PCR. TCRdb re-derived calls from the multiplex PCR reads in MiXCR, one entry per CDR3 protein. The sample gives around 1.1 million distinct CDR3 sequences, roughly 35% of which show up once; 11% is in the top ten. The CDR3 contains 14 residues. V was trimmed by 4 bases and J by 5 bases, leaving 14 bases between them. CDR1 is SGHTA and CDR2 is FQGNSA in the germline V gene. Sequencing was done on a sample of peripheral blood or thyroid tissue (not recorded which). The rearrangement joins TRBV7-2 to TRBJ1-1; D gene uncertain. The receptor was derived from an adult man with Graves' hyperthyroidism. CDR3 coding DNA: TGTGCCAGCAGCTACCCCGGGAGGCGGACTGAAGCTTTCTTT. Translation gives CASSYPGRRTEAFF.